This T cell receptor (beta chain) was profiled in a study of blood T cell repertoires in COVID-19. TCRdb's copy holds only in-frame clones and misses some; the assay was immunoSEQ multiplex PCR. The sample records 100,000 or so clones, approximately 85% being singletons. This CDR3 contains 13 residues. The germline V gene encodes CDR1 MNHEY and CDR2 SMNVEV (reference sequence). V lost 3 bases to trimming and J lost 7 bases, with 12 bases between them. V is TRBV27 and J is TRBJ1-2, with D tentatively TRBD1 (5 bases). The sequence derives from a woman in her sixties or seventies with acute or convalescent COVID-19. The sequenced sample consisted of peripheral blood. CDR3 region: CASSFLGGSGYTF. CDR3 DNA sequence: TGTGCCAGCAGTTTCCTGGGGGGTTCTGGCTACACCTTC.